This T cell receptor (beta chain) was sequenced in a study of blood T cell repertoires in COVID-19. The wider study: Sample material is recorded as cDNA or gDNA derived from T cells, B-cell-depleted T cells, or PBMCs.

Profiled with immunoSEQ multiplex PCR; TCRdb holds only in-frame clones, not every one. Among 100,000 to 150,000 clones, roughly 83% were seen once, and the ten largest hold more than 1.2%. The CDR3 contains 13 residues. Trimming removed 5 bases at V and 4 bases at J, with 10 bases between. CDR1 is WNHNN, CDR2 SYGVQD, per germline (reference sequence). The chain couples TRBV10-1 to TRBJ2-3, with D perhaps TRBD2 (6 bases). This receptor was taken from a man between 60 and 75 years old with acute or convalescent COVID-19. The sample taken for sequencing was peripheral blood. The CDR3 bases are TGCGCCAGCAGTAGTCTAGCGCCAGATACGCAGTATTTT. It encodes CASSSLAPDTQYF.